This T cell receptor beta chain appears in the sequencing data of a study of shared clonotypes between healthy human individuals (dated by TCRdb to the early 2020s). In the study overall: Three men and two women, aged 18 to 49 years, made up the cohort. Blood TCR repertoires of about five healthy adults were deeply sequenced to estimate repertoire size and the extent of clonotype sharing between individuals. For each donor, three plates each were used for CD4 naive and CD4 memory, two plates were used for CD8 naive, and one plate was used for CD8 memory. Leukapheresis yielded between about 0.85 and 10 billion PBMCs per donor. To increase sequencing depth and limit assay-specific biases, different laboratories used diverse techniques to prepare libraries and sequence TCR repertoires. The study at large found these results: Based on pairwise subsampling, the degree of clonotype sharing among donors was expected to be affected by sequencing depth. Compared with non-shared clonotypes, the clonotypes found in all four sorted-subset donors had higher generation probabilities. Estimated clonotype richness was generally larger for naive than for memory subsets. The small number of donors limited the genetic and exposure-history diversity represented. Sampling was limited to blood, and TCR repertoires in tissue likely differ from TCR repertoires in blood. Sharing across a few donors was observed for approximately 4.6% of naive CD4, 3% to 3.5% of naive CD8, around 2.5% of memory CD4, and around 0.4% of memory CD8 clonotypes. Even with the large sequencing depth, rarefaction of the sorted-subset datasets indicated that sequencing was incomplete.

Using the deep immunoSEQ assay, multiplex PCR amplified TCR CDR3 regions from genomic DNA. Extracted genomic DNA from each cell subset was distributed evenly across all wells of several immunoSEQ 96-well plates, and each plate was treated as a replicate. For sorted subsets, about 220 ng of genomic DNA, equivalent to about 30,000 T cell genomes, went into each replicate PCR. The purified libraries were quantified using a Qubit 3.0 fluorometer, sized with a Bioanalyzer 2100, and then quantified again using the KAPA Library Quantification kit. Each immunoSEQ 96-well plate was sequenced on its own single-read 150-cycle Illumina NextSeq 550 flow cell. The study's processing was this. Because only junctional sequences without quality scores were contained in the immunoSEQ output, filtering matching that applied to full-length reads could not be performed. Sequences were annotated with PyIR, a Python wrapper for IgBLAST v1.9, and V/J genes and CDR3 were assigned using IMGT germline references. Any read was removed if the V/J assignment was weak (E-value above 1e-6), the CDR3 was missing, or the read contained stop codons, out-of-frame junctions, or ambiguous translated residues. V3J clonotypes were defined by identical inferred V gene, J gene, and CDR3 amino acid sequence. The percentage overlap between two repertoires was calculated by dividing the number of shared unique clonotypes by the size of the smaller repertoire. Repertoire richness was assessed with RTK rarefaction, the Chao1 estimator, and Recon v2.1 estimates of unobserved clonotypes. Generation probabilities for all TCRbeta clonotypes obtained by the gDNA method from four donors were computed using OLGA. TCRdb limited this immuneACCESS table to in-frame rearrangements with V and J called. A share of clones is missing; checked studies link under half to unresolved V genes, and the rest is unexplained. That table furnishes V, J and clone size, whereas the DNA furnished D and trimming. This sample is represented by under 1,100,000 clones; 70% to 80% of them were singletons. More than 0.55% of the sample is in the top ten clones.

Details on this clone: Which antigen it targets is not known. No base quality values were provided; no much bigger clone lies one nucleotide off. The sample has other DNA sequences that encode this CDR3 too.

Healthy HIV-negative adults with no recently reported acute infections or vaccinations were included as donors. Every donor was a Caucasian adult residing in Nashville, Tennessee, USA. CD4+ T cells were enriched by magnetic negative selection; naive cells were then positively selected on CD45RA, and the negative fraction formed the memory subset. After blood collection by leukapheresis, PBMCs were isolated using Ficoll-Histopaque density gradient centrifugation and then cryopreserved in the vapor phase of liquid nitrogen. Analytical flow cytometry was used to check the purity and quantity of each magnetically sorted T cell population. From each sorted fraction, genomic DNA was isolated and quantified by UV absorbance on a Nanodrop 2000c. The specimen was memory CD4+ T cells from PBMCs. The cell subset or site label for this specimen denotes: CD45RA-negative fraction. The source of this sequence is a man between 18 and 29 years old in good health. Some clones in this sample may be carry-over from other donors' samples.

The DNA sequence is given as TGTGCCAGCAGCTTAGCGGGGATTCAAGAGACCCAGTACTTC. Its protein reads: CASSLAGIQETQYF. The chain uses TRBV7-9 and TRBJ2-5; the D gene remains uncertain. Relative to germline, V is 0 bases shorter and J is 2 bases shorter, with 7 bases between their ends. The CDR3 measures 14 amino acids from cysteine to phenylalanine. Kept here is only the CDR3 DNA, which spans 42 bases and is read in frame from base 1. From the germline V gene (reference sequence), CDR1 is SEHNR and CDR2 is FQNEAQ.